This T cell receptor (beta chain) was identified during a study of T cell repertoires in cytomegalovirus infection. This clonotype has more than one count but fewer than ten. The germline CDR1 and CDR2 sequences are SGDLS and YYNGEE. Trimming shortened V by 2 bases and J by 4 bases, and 15 bases separated the two germline ends. The CDR3 consists of 15 residues. TCRdb processed the reads anew with MiXCR; each CDR3 protein has one entry. In the table there are roughly 150,000 distinct CDR3 sequences, more than 15% of which are singletons. This chain links TRBV9 with TRBJ1-1; no clear D gene. This TCR came from a human donor in good health (CMV status not recorded). Some clones in this sample may be carry-over from other donors' samples. What was sequenced was CD8+ T cells from PBMCs. The DNA for the CDR3 is TGTGCCAGCAGCGTGGGCAGAACCGACCCCACTGAAGCTTTCTTT. Protein product: CASSVGRTDPTEAFF.